The source of this TCR beta chain is a study of blood T cell repertoires in COVID-19 (dated by TCRdb to the early 2020s). Concerning the study at large: Samples covering the acute and convalescent phases of COVID-19 were provided by collaborators in the United States, Italy and Spain. Where available, HLA class I and class II types were taken from metadata supplied by the sample provider and were not determined by assay-based typing. The repertoires were made available in a free public database intended to serve as a resource for research on the immune response to SARS-CoV-2. The material from the prospective study consisted of cDNA or gDNA derived from T cells, B-cell-depleted T cells, or PBMCs. The sample metadata nearly always contained a de-identified subject ID, COVID-19 status, age in years and sex. The samples were drawn from the first 160 participants of the ongoing ImmuneRACE study and from roughly 1,300 subjects provided by 6 global collaborators. Subjects who had been exposed to COVID-19, were actively infected with it, or had recovered from it provided the deeply sampled blood TCRbeta repertoires that made up the dataset.

TCRbeta CDR3 regions were amplified from genomic DNA using the immunoSEQ Assay, a bias-controlled multiplex PCR. The source study handled its data this way. Within the assay, amplification of reference gene primers was used to estimate how many nucleated cells each sample contained. To quantify the absolute abundance of each unique TCRbeta CDR3 rearrangement, sequence reads were collapsed and filtered. For each sample, productive Simpson clonality was calculated as the square root of Simpson's diversity index across productive rearrangements. The table comes from immuneACCESS by way of TCRdb, which keeps in-frame sequences with V and J called. Part of the clones is missing from these tables; in studies checked, under half for an unresolved V gene and the rest for unknown reasons. The DNA was the basis for D and trimming; V, J and clone size are from that table. This sample gives 150,000 to 200,000 clones in total; 90% to 95% of them show up just once. In total, the top ten clones hold about 5% of the sample.

Whole blood was collected in K2EDTA tubes by collaborating institutions according to the institutions' own protocols. For TCRbeta analysis, collaborators shipped samples as frozen whole blood, isolated PBMCs, or DNA extracted from either of those sample types. Broader findings and caveats from the paper: The amount of clinical and demographic metadata varied by source and participant and was provided uncurated.

Trimming costs V 5 bases and J 4 bases, and their ends lie 12 bases apart. Taken from cysteine to phenylalanine, the CDR3 has 13 residues. Only CDR3 DNA remains: 39 bases, in frame from the first base. Taken from the germline V gene, the CDR1 and CDR2 loops are MGHRA and YSYEKL. Notes on this clone: The specificity of this receptor is unknown. No base quality values were provided; no much bigger clone lies one nucleotide off.

The source is a woman between 50 and 59 years old with acute or convalescent COVID-19. The chain is encoded by TRBV4-1 joined to TRBJ2-7; 5 matching bases give a weak D call of TRBD2. Source material: peripheral blood. CDR3 region: CASSFSPGYEQYF. The nucleotides read TGCGCCAGCAGCTTCTCTCCGGGATACGAGCAGTACTTC.